These 2 T cell receptor beta chains were all obtained from the same sample, sequenced in a study of T-cell reconstitution after alpha-beta-depleted transplantation in children. Preparation of the TCRbeta library used unique molecular identifiers. MiXCR, applied by TCRdb to the PCR reads, yields one record per CDR3 protein. Here the sample spans over 150,000 distinct CDR3 sequences, 13% to 15% being singletons. The source was PBMCs from the stem cell graft donor, collected from the stem cell graft. The receptors were sampled from a human donor who donated a stem cell graft to a child with acute lymphoblastic leukemia.

This clonotype showed up many times. The chain joins TRBV5-5 to TRBJ1-5; D gene unclear. CDR3 length: 14 residues. Between the trimmed V and J ends, which lost 0 bases and 4 bases, there was a span of 8 bases. Per the germline V gene, CDR1 is SGHKS and CDR2 is YYEKEE (reference sequence). The CDR3 bases are TGTGCCAGCAGCTTGGACCAGGCTAATCAGCCCCAGCATTTT. Translation gives CASSLDQANQPQHF.

The rearrangement links TRBV24-1 to TRBJ2-5; D is unclear. CDR1 and CDR2 from the germline V gene are KGHDR and SFDVKD. The CDR3 extends over 13 amino acids. The V and J ends lost 4 bases and 3 bases respectively, with 8 bases between them. The CDR3 region is CATSENNEETQYF. The CDR3 DNA follows: TGTGCCACCAGTGAAAACAACGAAGAGACCCAGTACTTC.